These T cell receptor beta chains were read from a single sample in a study of blood T cell repertoires in COVID-19. Using immunoSEQ multiplex PCR, the repertoire was profiled, and TCRdb retains in-frame clones only, with some absent. The table lists 200,000 to 250,000 clones, roughly 85% of them singletons. The sample comprised PBMCs or T cells enriched from blood (not recorded which). These receptors were collected from a woman in her thirties or forties with acute COVID-19. The CDR3 runs from the conserved cysteine through the conserved F or W. The D gene is left open where the match is weak. The listing skips clone size in some rows; elsewhere it reads once, few, many or a size class.

CDR3nt: TGCGCCAGCAGGGGGGGACAGCTGCCTAATCAGCCCCAGCATTTT; CDR3aa: CASRGGQLPNQPQHF; abundance: NA; v_gene: TRBV10-2; d_gene: TRBD1; j_gene: TRBJ1-5
CDR3nt: TGTGCCAGCAGCCCGTCACTCAACCCCATGGAGACACTGTTTTTT; CDR3aa: CASSPSLNPMETLFF; abundance: NA; v_gene: TRBV7-2; d_gene: NA; j_gene: TRBJ1-4
CDR3nt: TGTGCCACCAGCAGAGAGTGGCAGGGGGCCAAGACGCCATATGGCTACACCTTC; CDR3aa: CATSREWQGAKTPYGYTF; abundance: NA; v_gene: TRBV15; d_gene: TRBD1; j_gene: TRBJ1-2
CDR3nt: TGCGCCAGCAGCCAGGAAGGTCGGGGGAGGCCGGGAGACAACGTCCTGACTTTC; CDR3aa: CASSQEGRGRPGDNVLTF; abundance: NA; v_gene: TRBV4-3; d_gene: NA; j_gene: TRBJ2-6
CDR3nt: TGTGCCAGCAGCCAAGATGGCGCAGGGGGAACTGAAGCTTTCTTT; CDR3aa: CASSQDGAGGTEAFF; abundance: NA; v_gene: TRBV3-1/TRBV3-2; d_gene: TRBD1; j_gene: TRBJ1-1
CDR3nt: TGTGCCAGCAGCCCTTGGACTAGCGGGGTTAATGAGCAGTTCTTC; CDR3aa: CASSPWTSGVNEQFF; abundance: once; v_gene: TRBV7-3; d_gene: TRBD2; j_gene: TRBJ2-1
CDR3nt: TGTGCCAGCAGCTTGGTAGGGGGCGAAGCTTTCTTT; CDR3aa: CASSLVGGEAFF; abundance: NA; v_gene: TRBV7-9; d_gene: TRBD1; j_gene: TRBJ1-1
CDR3nt: TGTGCCAGCAGCTTAAAACAGGAATTGGATGTCACCTTC; CDR3aa: CASSLKQELDVTF; abundance: NA; v_gene: TRBV11-2; d_gene: NA; j_gene: TRBJ1-2
CDR3nt: TGTGCCACCAGTGATACGTTAAACGAGGGGAGGACCCGCTACACCTTC; CDR3aa: CATSDTLNEGRTRYTF; abundance: NA; v_gene: TRBV24-1; d_gene: NA; j_gene: TRBJ1-2
CDR3nt: TGTGCCAGCAGCCAAGAAATAGGACTAGATACAGATACGCAGTATTTT; CDR3aa: CASSQEIGLDTDTQYF; abundance: NA; v_gene: TRBV4-2; d_gene: TRBD2; j_gene: TRBJ2-3
CDR3nt: TGTGCCATCAGCTTTTACACCGGGGAGCTGTTTTTT; CDR3aa: CAISFYTGELFF; abundance: few; v_gene: TRBV10-3; d_gene: NA; j_gene: TRBJ2-2
CDR3nt: TGCGCCAGCAGACAGGGATCCGGGGTCACCGGGGAGCTGTTTTTT; CDR3aa: CASRQGSGVTGELFF; abundance: few; v_gene: TRBV4-3; d_gene: NA; j_gene: TRBJ2-2
CDR3nt: TGTGCCTGGAGTGTGGGGCAGGACCGTGAAGCTTTCTTT; CDR3aa: CAWSVGQDREAFF; abundance: NA; v_gene: TRBV30; d_gene: NA; j_gene: TRBJ1-1
CDR3nt: TGTGCCAGCAGCCACCCCGGACAACTCTTCTCTGGAAACACCATATATTTT; CDR3aa: CASSHPGQLFSGNTIYF; abundance: NA; v_gene: TRBV7-8; d_gene: NA; j_gene: TRBJ1-3
CDR3nt: TGTGCCAGCATCTTTGGAAACACCATATATTTT; CDR3aa: CASIFGNTIYF; abundance: NA; v_gene: TRBV6-5; d_gene: NA; j_gene: TRBJ1-3
CDR3nt: TGTGCCAGCAGCCAGGACGGACAGGGAGGGGGCGAGACCCAGTACTTC; CDR3aa: CASSQDGQGGGETQYF; abundance: NA; v_gene: TRBV5-4; d_gene: NA; j_gene: TRBJ2-5
CDR3nt: TGTGCCAGCAGTTACTCGCGTACAGGGGGCTTGGTTGGCTACACCTTC; CDR3aa: CASSYSRTGGLVGYTF; abundance: NA; v_gene: TRBV6-5; d_gene: TRBD1; j_gene: TRBJ1-2
CDR3nt: TGTGCCAGCAGCTCTATACAGGGCTGGGGTGGAAACACCATATATTTT; CDR3aa: CASSSIQGWGGNTIYF; abundance: NA; v_gene: TRBV5-8; d_gene: NA; j_gene: TRBJ1-3
CDR3nt: TGTGCCAGCAGCTTGTCGCTAGCGGGGGGCTACAATGAGCAGTTCTTC; CDR3aa: CASSLSLAGGYNEQFF; abundance: NA; v_gene: TRBV11-2; d_gene: TRBD2; j_gene: TRBJ2-1
CDR3nt: TGTGCCAGCAGTCCGGGGAATCAGCCCCAGCATTTT; CDR3aa: CASSPGNQPQHF; abundance: NA; v_gene: TRBV6-5; d_gene: NA; j_gene: TRBJ1-5
CDR3nt: TGTGCCAGTAGCAAAAGGCGGGGAGCTTCGAACACCGGGGAGCTGTTTTTT; CDR3aa: CASSKRRGASNTGELFF; abundance: NA; v_gene: TRBV19; d_gene: NA; j_gene: TRBJ2-2
CDR3nt: TGCGCCAGCAGCCAAGAGGGGACTAGCGGATACAATGAGCAGTTCTTC; CDR3aa: CASSQEGTSGYNEQFF; abundance: NA; v_gene: TRBV4-3; d_gene: TRBD2; j_gene: TRBJ2-1
CDR3nt: TGTGCCAGCAGTCCCTCGAACTATGGCTACACCTTC; CDR3aa: CASSPSNYGYTF; abundance: NA; v_gene: TRBV6-2/TRBV6-3; d_gene: NA; j_gene: TRBJ1-2
CDR3nt: TGTGCCAGCAGCGCCCGCCGGGCGGGAGCTTCTGGGGCCAACGTCCTGACTTTC; CDR3aa: CASSARRAGASGANVLTF; abundance: NA; v_gene: TRBV9; d_gene: TRBD2; j_gene: TRBJ2-6
CDR3nt: TGTGCCAGCTCCCCTTCCCGGACAGGGGCCGACGGGGAGCTGTTTTTT; CDR3aa: CASSPSRTGADGELFF; abundance: NA; v_gene: TRBV21-1; d_gene: NA; j_gene: TRBJ2-2
CDR3nt: TGTGCCAGCGGGACCGGGACAGCAACTGGAAACACCATATATTTT; CDR3aa: CASGTGTATGNTIYF; abundance: NA; v_gene: TRBV7-8; d_gene: TRBD1; j_gene: TRBJ1-3
CDR3nt: TGCGCCAGCGGAACAAAGAGAGGAGTAGGAGCAGATACGCAGTATTTT; CDR3aa: CASGTKRGVGADTQYF; abundance: NA; v_gene: TRBV10-1; d_gene: NA; j_gene: TRBJ2-3
CDR3nt: TGTGCCAGCAGCTTAGCGACAGGGGAGCTCGAGTTCGATGGCTACACCTTC; CDR3aa: CASSLATGELEFDGYTF; abundance: NA; v_gene: TRBV7-8; d_gene: TRBD1; j_gene: TRBJ1-2
CDR3nt: TGTGCCAGCCGACAGTCTAATTCACCCCTCCACTTT; CDR3aa: CASRQSNSPLHF; abundance: NA; v_gene: TRBV2; d_gene: NA; j_gene: TRBJ1-6
CDR3nt: TGCGCCAGCAGCCTTACTAGCGGGGCGGTCCGACAAGAGACCCAGTACTTC; CDR3aa: CASSLTSGAVRQETQYF; abundance: NA; v_gene: TRBV5-1; d_gene: TRBD2; j_gene: TRBJ2-5
CDR3nt: TGTGCCAGCAGTAGCGGGGCTCGCCACGGCTACACCTTC; CDR3aa: CASSSGARHGYTF; abundance: NA; v_gene: TRBV6-2/TRBV6-3; d_gene: NA; j_gene: TRBJ1-2
CDR3nt: TGTGCCAGCAGCCAGACCCACAATTACAGAGCGGGGGGGCTGAATGAGCAGTTCTTC; CDR3aa: CASSQTHNYRAGGLNEQFF; abundance: NA; v_gene: TRBV7-8; d_gene: TRBD2; j_gene: TRBJ2-1
CDR3nt: TGCGCCAGCAGCCAATTCCCAGGGCGTGGGGCCACTGAAGCTTTCTTT; CDR3aa: CASSQFPGRGATEAFF; abundance: NA; v_gene: TRBV4-1; d_gene: NA; j_gene: TRBJ1-1
CDR3nt: TGTGCCAGCAGCCTGGGACTCGTGCTGACCTACGAGCAGTACTTC; CDR3aa: CASSLGLVLTYEQYF; abundance: NA; v_gene: TRBV7-8; d_gene: NA; j_gene: TRBJ2-7
CDR3nt: TGCGCCAGCAGCTTGGTCGCTGTCGGACTAAACACCGGGGAGCTGTTTTTT; CDR3aa: CASSLVAVGLNTGELFF; abundance: NA; v_gene: TRBV5-1; d_gene: NA; j_gene: TRBJ2-2
CDR3nt: TGTGCCAGCACCAAGGACAGACTCTCTGGAAACACCATATATTTT; CDR3aa: CASTKDRLSGNTIYF; abundance: NA; v_gene: TRBV14; d_gene: NA; j_gene: TRBJ1-3
CDR3nt: TGTGCCAGCAGCCACAGGGCGGATGAGCAGTTCTTC; CDR3aa: CASSHRADEQFF; abundance: NA; v_gene: TRBV6-5; d_gene: NA; j_gene: TRBJ2-1
CDR3nt: TGTGCCAGTAGTATCGGTCCGAACACTGAAGCTTTCTTT; CDR3aa: CASSIGPNTEAFF; abundance: NA; v_gene: TRBV19; d_gene: NA; j_gene: TRBJ1-1
CDR3nt: TGTGCCACCAGTTCCATGAGCCTGGAGGGCAAAGGGGCAAGCCAAGAGACCCAGTACTTC; CDR3aa: CATSSMSLEGKGASQETQYF; abundance: few; v_gene: TRBV24-1; d_gene: NA; j_gene: TRBJ2-5
CDR3nt: TGTGCCAGCAGTGCCGACAGGGGAGCCAAAAACATTCAGTACTTC; CDR3aa: CASSADRGAKNIQYF; abundance: NA; v_gene: TRBV2; d_gene: TRBD1; j_gene: TRBJ2-4